This TCR beta chain was observed in a study of post-analysis software for immune sequencing data. Points on this clonotype: Its antigen is unidentified.

This CDR3 contains 14 residues. CDR1 and CDR2 from the germline V gene are MNHEY and SVGAGI. The ends lost 4 bases at V and 4 bases at J; junction bases unmatched: 6. The TCR beta cDNA libraries carried unique molecular identifiers. TCRdb re-called the PCR reads through MiXCR, storing one row per CDR3 protein. The sample lists roughly 540,000 distinct CDR3 sequences; 34% were seen once. General study findings and limits: By F measure, samples from a shared preparation batch strongly co-clustered. When patients were compared with controls, about 5 TRBV segments were more frequent, TRBV5-6, TRBV5-1 and TRBV20-1 among them.

Source material: blood. The clonotype was recovered from a girl aged 2 to 17 with multiple sclerosis. The chain joins TRBV6-5 to TRBJ1-2; TRBD1 aligns across 7 bases. In DNA, the CDR3 is TGTGCCAGCAGTTCCGCAGGGGGGGGCTATGGCTACACCTTC. It yields the protein CASSSAGGGYGYTF.